One sample yielded the 30 T cell receptor beta chains listed below, sequenced in a study of identical twins. A single record per CDR3 protein comes from TCRdb applying MiXCR to the 5' RACE reads. The sample has more than 650,000 distinct CDR3 sequences; around 6% are singletons. Source material: naive T cells sorted from blood. The receptors here all came from a man between 18 and 29 years old in good health.

This clonotype was picked up a small number of times. The chain recombines TRBV7-2 with TRBJ2-3; D uncertain. In germline, CDR1 is SGHTA, CDR2 FQGNSA. The CDR3 consists of 14 residues. Between the trimmed V and J ends, which lost 1 base and 4 bases, there was a span of 9 bases. The CDR3 DNA is TGTGCCAGCAGCTTAGTTTACCGCGCAGATACGCAGTATTTT. It specifies CASSLVYRADTQYF.

This chain uses TRBV20-1 with TRBJ2-7; TRBD2 agrees at 8 bases. The CDR3 totals 14 residues. Per germline, CDR1 DFQATT and CDR2 SNEGSKA (reference sequence). J lost 2 bases, V lost 4 bases, and 7 bases had no gene match. CDR3 protein: CSAMPSGSAYEQYF. In DNA form, the CDR3 reads TGCAGTGCTATGCCGAGCGGGAGTGCCTACGAGCAGTACTTC.

The V call is TRBV12-3 or TRBV12-4, the J call TRBJ2-1, with TRBD1 identical over 12 bases. This CDR3 spans 15 amino acids. The trim removed 7 bases at V and 4 bases at J, leaving 5 bases unmatched. The CDR3 DNA reads TGTGCCAGCAAGGGGACAGGGGGCTTTTACAATGAGCAGTTCTTC. It codes for CASKGTGGFYNEQFF.

This clonotype appeared many times. The V gene is TRBV12-3 or TRBV12-4, the J gene TRBJ2-3; D may be TRBD2 (7 bases). V lost 4 bases and J 3 bases, leaving 14 bases between the germline ends. This CDR3 spans 15 amino acids. The CDR3 DNA reads TGTGCCAGCAGTTCTGAGAGGGGGGGGACAGATACGCAGTATTTT. This codes for CASSSERGGTDTQYF.

CDR3: CASSGTKGQTKSYF. CDR3 sequence (DNA): TGTGCCAGCAGTGGTACTAAGGGACAGACGAAGTCGTACTTC. The V and J genes are TRBV2 and TRBJ2-7; 7 nucleotides line up with TRBD1. Germline loops: CDR1 SNHLY, CDR2 FYNNEI. J lost 12 bases, V lost 4 bases, and 15 bases had no gene match. This CDR3 region has 14 residues.

This clonotype appeared many times. The chain couples TRBV6-5 to TRBJ2-1, with D uncertain. The germline V gene has CDR1 MNHEY and CDR2 SVGAGI. V gave up 1 base and J gave up 10 bases, with 8 bases separating them. The CDR3 consists of 12 residues. CDR3 region: CASSYLGREQFF. CDR3 DNA sequence: TGTGCCAGCAGTTACTTGGGCAGGGAGCAGTTCTTC.

The table lists this clonotype with many counts. The chain combines TRBV12-3 or TRBV12-4 with TRBJ2-1; D could derive from TRBD1 or TRBD2 (5 bases each). The CDR3 is 15 residues long. Trimming took off 7 bases at V and 7 bases at J, with 20 bases between the two ends. Here the CDR3 DNA reads TGTGCCAGCACCCGAAGTGGGGGTGTTGGGAATGAGCAGTTCTTC. Encoded protein: CASTRSGGVGNEQFF.

The sample holds a few counts of this clonotype. The rearrangement links TRBV5-1 to TRBJ2-1; 10 bases match TRBD2. Per the germline V gene, CDR1 is SGHRS and CDR2 is YFSETQ. There are 15 residues in the CDR3. J gave up 5 bases and V 5 bases, and 7 bases lay outside the gene matches. As DNA, the CDR3 is TGCGCCAGCAGTCAACTAGCGGGGTTAGACAATGAGCAGTTCTTC. Protein sequence: CASSQLAGLDNEQFF.

The sample holds many counts of this clonotype. V and J are TRBV20-1 and TRBJ2-7, with TRBD2 matching 11 bases. This CDR3 is built from 14 residues. Germline CDR1 DFQATT, CDR2 SNEGSKA (reference sequence). V lost 3 bases and J lost 0; bases outside the gene matches: 1. The CDR3 here is CSARGLADSYEQYF. For the CDR3, the DNA is TGCAGTGCTAGGGGACTAGCGGACTCCTACGAGCAGTACTTC.

This clonotype was seen ten or more times. V usage is TRBV24-1 and J usage is TRBJ2-3; TRBD1 matches at 9 bases. The V gene's germline CDR1 is KGHDR and CDR2 SFDVKD. With 9 bases clipped from V and 6 bases from J, the junction kept 6 bases outside the gene matches. The length of the CDR3 is 13 residues. CDR3 nucleotide sequence: TGTGCCACCGGACAGGGGTCGTCCGATACGCAGTATTTT. Amino acids: CATGQGSSDTQYF.

This clonotype has ten or more counts. The V call is TRBV9, the J call TRBJ2-2, with D possibly being TRBD2 (5 bases). This CDR3 is built from 16 residues. Germline V CDR1 and CDR2: SGDLS, YYNGEE. Trimming left V 4 bases short and J 2 bases short, with 15 bases between. CDR3 loop: CASSSSALANTGELFF. The CDR3 nucleotides are TGTGCCAGCAGCTCCAGTGCTCTAGCCAACACCGGGGAGCTGTTTTTT.

This clonotype was found a few times. The genes are TRBV20-1 and TRBJ2-1; 8 bases map to TRBD2. The V gene's germline CDR1 is DFQATT and CDR2 SNEGSKA (reference sequence). After removal of 1 base from V and 2 bases from J, the junction contained 4 bases not matched to a gene. The CDR3 totals 15 residues. CDR3 nucleotide sequence: TGCAGTGCTAGAGGGGGGCGGGAGGCCTACAATGAGCAGTTCTTC. This encodes CSARGGREAYNEQFF.

This clonotype was picked up many times. The chain is built from TRBV20-1 and TRBJ2-7, with D perhaps being TRBD1 or TRBD2 (6 bases each). Germline V gives CDR1 DFQATT, CDR2 SNEGSKA (reference sequence). V was trimmed by 6 bases and J by 6 bases, leaving 12 bases between them. CDR3 length: 11 amino acids. CDR3 DNA: TGCAGTGCCGTCGGGGGCAGCGAGCAGTACTTC. Protein product: CSAVGGSEQYF.

This clonotype was found many times. The chain carries TRBV4-3 and TRBJ2-5; 9 bases match TRBD2. V shed 0 bases and J 4 bases; nucleotides not matched to a gene: 6. Germline assignment: CDR1 LGHNA and CDR2 YSLEER. The CDR3 extends over 16 amino acids. The CDR3 coding sequence is TGCGCCAGCAGCCAAGACATGGCGGGAGGGGGAGAGACCCAGTACTTC. Its translation is CASSQDMAGGGETQYF.

This clonotype was counted many times. The chain couples TRBV20-1 to TRBJ2-5; 7 bases align to TRBD2. The CDR3 contains 14 residues. Germline lookup yields CDR1 DFQATT and CDR2 SNEGSKA (reference sequence). Trimming took 8 bases from V and 2 from J; bases not matched to a gene: 11. This chain's CDR3 is CSTLRREVQETQYF. The CDR3 bases are TGCAGTACCCTCCGACGGGAGGTTCAAGAGACCCAGTACTTC.

The sample holds many counts of this clonotype. CDR3 loop: CASSQSSGSTGELFF. CDR3 in DNA: TGCGCCAGCAGCCAAAGTAGCGGGAGTACCGGGGAGCTGTTTTTT. The chain joins TRBV4-3 to TRBJ2-2; 9 bases are a match to TRBD2. Germline loops: CDR1 LGHNA, CDR2 YSLEER. V lost 2 bases and J lost 5; bases outside the gene matches: 3. The CDR3 loop spans 15 amino acids.

This clonotype was seen many times. The chain carries TRBV9 and TRBJ2-3; D tentatively fits TRBD1 or TRBD2 (5 bases each). V gave up 3 bases and J gave up 2 bases, with 22 bases separating them. The CDR3 has 18 amino acids. Germline V gene lookup returns CDR1 SGDLS and CDR2 YYNGEE. The CDR3 region is CASSAQVPRGTPTDTQYF. As DNA, the CDR3 is TGTGCCAGCAGCGCTCAAGTGCCCCGGGGCACCCCCACAGATACGCAGTATTTT.

The chain recombines TRBV7-6 with TRBJ2-5, with TRBD2 identical over 8 bases. This CDR3 comprises 15 residues. The trim removed 0 bases at V and 3 bases at J, leaving 3 bases unmatched. Germline V gene sequence: CDR1 SGHVS, CDR2 FNYEAQ. The CDR3 DNA sequence: TGTGCCAGCAGCTTAGCCCCGGGGGGGGAAGAGACCCAGTACTTC. Translating it yields CASSLAPGGEETQYF. The full variable domain, completed using reference TRBV7-6 and TRBJ2-5, is GAGVSQSPRYKVTKRGQDVALRCDPISGHVSLYWYRQALGQGPEFLTYFNYEAQQDKSGLPNDRFSAERPEGSISTLTIQRTEQRDSAMYRCASSLAPGGEETQYFGPGTRLLVL.

This clonotype was seen repeatedly, ten times or more. J is TRBJ2-1 and V is TRBV9; D remains ambiguous. This CDR3 has 12 amino acids. Trimming removed 3 bases at V and 9 bases at J, with 10 bases between. Germline CDR1 reads SGDLS; CDR2 reads YYNGEE. The CDR3 spells CASSGIAGEQFF. The DNA of the CDR3 is TGTGCCAGCAGCGGGATAGCCGGTGAGCAGTTCTTC.

This clonotype has a count of ten or more. The rearrangement links TRBV6-2 or TRBV6-3 to TRBJ2-3; 7 bases line up with TRBD2. The CDR3 is made up of 16 amino acids. The germline V gene has CDR1 MNHEY and CDR2 SVGEGT. V dropped 2 bases and J dropped 3; count of bases not matched to a gene: 8. The CDR3 protein is CASSYLRGSLTDTQYF. The DNA for the CDR3 is TGTGCCAGCAGTTACCTTCGCGGGAGCTTGACAGATACGCAGTATTTT.

This clonotype was picked up a small number of times. The chain carries TRBV6-5 and TRBJ2-1; tentatively, D is TRBD1 (5 bases). Germline lookup yields CDR1 MNHEY and CDR2 SVGAGI. The CDR3 length is 15 residues. The ends were cut back, 2 bases at V and 6 bases at J, with 14 bases in the middle. This chain's CDR3 is CASSYEEYRFNEQFF. The CDR3 DNA sequence: TGTGCCAGCAGTTACGAGGAGTACAGGTTCAATGAGCAGTTCTTC.

The J gene is TRBJ2-5, the V gene TRBV20-1; 13 bases are a match to TRBD2. The germline V gene has CDR1 DFQATT and CDR2 SNEGSKA (reference sequence). The CDR3 spans 14 residues. V lost 6 bases to trimming and J lost 5 bases; unmatched junction nucleotides: 6. The CDR3 loop is CSAQGLAGVETQYF. The CDR3 DNA sequence: TGCAGTGCCCAAGGACTAGCGGGAGTGGAGACCCAGTACTTC.

This clonotype was observed a few times. The V call is TRBV20-1, the J call TRBJ2-5; 7 bases align to TRBD1. V gave up 5 bases and J gave up 2 bases; unmatched junction bases: 11. The CDR3 extends over 15 amino acids. Germline assignment: CDR1 DFQATT and CDR2 SNEGSKA (reference sequence). The CDR3 reads CSAPFPTGNQETQYF. The CDR3 nucleotides read TGCAGTGCTCCCTTTCCGACAGGGAATCAAGAGACCCAGTACTTC.

This clonotype was seen at least ten times. This chain links TRBV10-2 with TRBJ1-1, with 7 nucleotides matching TRBD1. Germline V gene lookup returns CDR1 WSHSY and CDR2 SAAADI. The CDR3 has 14 amino acids. The V and J ends lost 6 bases and 8 bases, in that order; junction bases with no gene match: 12. CDR3 bases: TGCGCCAGCAGAGACAGGGATCCTAAGACGGAAGCTTTCTTT. It specifies CASRDRDPKTEAFF.

This clonotype was recorded a few times. CDR3 residues: CASSQRGLRYNEQFF. Written as DNA, the CDR3 is TGTGCCAGCAGCCAACGGGGCTTACGCTACAATGAGCAGTTCTTC. The J gene is TRBJ2-1, the V gene TRBV3-1; D may match TRBD1 or TRBD2 (5 bases each). CDR3 size: 15 residues. Trimming removed 2 bases from V and 3 bases from J, with 11 bases in between. The germline CDR1 and CDR2 sequences are LGHDT and YNNKEL (reference sequence).

This clonotype was counted only a few times. J is TRBJ2-1 and V is TRBV20-1; D is undetermined. Trimming removed 5 bases at V and 6 bases at J, with 8 bases between. Looked up from germline, CDR1 is DFQATT and CDR2 is SNEGSKA (reference sequence). The CDR3 is 11 residues long. CDR3 region: CSAPTSNEQFF. As DNA, the CDR3 is TGCAGTGCTCCTACCAGCAATGAGCAGTTCTTC.

This clonotype has only a few counts. This rearrangement joins TRBV6-5 to TRBJ2-5; D is unclear. V was shortened by 2 bases and J by 5 bases, with 15 bases between the two germline ends. The length of the CDR3 is 15 residues. Germline-derived CDR1 and CDR2 are MNHEY and SVGAGI. The CDR3 sequence: CASSYSTAQTETQYF. CDR3 coding DNA: TGTGCCAGCAGTTACAGTACGGCACAGACGGAGACCCAGTACTTC.

The V and J genes are TRBV3-1 and TRBJ1-2; TRBD1 might be the D (5 bases). Trimming stripped 2 bases from V and 8 bases from J, with 12 bases between. Germline lookup yields CDR1 LGHDT and CDR2 YNNKEL (reference sequence). CDR3 size: 13 residues. CDR3 loop: CASSQTQGTGYTF. The CDR3 DNA is TGTGCCAGCAGCCAAACTCAGGGCACAGGCTACACCTTC.

The V call is TRBV7-9, the J call TRBJ1-1; D perhaps matches TRBD1 (6 bases). CDR1 and CDR2 from the germline V gene are SEHNR and FQNEAQ (reference sequence). The germline V and J ends were trimmed by 2 bases and 0 bases, with 13 bases remaining between them. The CDR3 has 16 residues. The CDR3 protein is CASSLPPQGMNTEAFF. For the CDR3, the DNA is TGTGCCAGCAGCTTACCACCCCAGGGGATGAACACTGAAGCTTTCTTT.

There are many counts of this clonotype. The rearrangement joins TRBV9 to TRBJ2-1, with 11 bases aligning to TRBD2. Germline trimming cut 0 bases from V and 0 bases from J; bases unmatched to any gene: 2. Germline CDR1 SGDLS, CDR2 YYNGEE. The CDR3 length is 17 residues. The CDR3 DNA reads TGTGCCAGCAGCGTAGGACTAGCGGGATTCTCCTACAATGAGCAGTTCTTC. Its translation is CASSVGLAGFSYNEQFF. Looking up the rest from reference TRBV9 and TRBJ2-1 gives the full variable domain: DSGVTQTPKHLITATGQRVTLRCSPRSGDLSVYWYQQSLDQGLQFLIQYYNGEERAKGNILERFSAQQFPDLHSELNLSSLELGDSALYFCASSVGLAGFSYNEQFFGPGTRLTVL.